The clone carrying this TCR beta chain was found a few times. Its antigen is currently unknown. With 10 bases removed from V and 1 base from J, the gap between germline ends came to 14 bases. The CDR3 covers 14 residues. Looked up from germline, CDR1 is MNHEY and CDR2 is SVGAGI. The PCR used 60 Vbeta and 13 Jbeta primers. The data were produced by immunoSEQ multiplex PCR, yet TCRdb's version contains in-frame clones alone and is incomplete. Of under 200,000 clones in the sample, approximately 62% were seen once. The data derive from a study of cytomegalovirus exposure and HLA in healthy donors. At the level of the study: Samples from HLA-typed donors yielded approximately 80 million unique TCRs in an early data release.

Study results and limitations: Other equally common chains were less clonally expanded than HLA-associated TCR beta chains, a later analysis showed. Earlier analysis looked at TCR beta V segments, and most were productive about 90% or about 30% of the time. While the bulk of TCR sequences proved rare, some public TCRs turned up in many donors.

The sample taken for sequencing was PBMCs. The sequence came from a man aged 50-59 years in good health and CMV-seronegative. V gene TRBV6-5 combines with J gene TRBJ1-3, with D perhaps matching TRBD1 (6 bases). The CDR3 here is CATQPDSSGNTIYF. The CDR3 coding sequence is TGTGCCACCCAACCGGACAGTTCTGGAAACACCATATATTTT.